Listed below are T cell receptor beta chains from one sample, sequenced in a study of blood T cell repertoires in COVID-19. Method: immunoSEQ multiplex PCR; TCRdb's copy keeps in-frame clones and lacks some. The data contain approximately 150,000 clones, around four fifths of them singletons. The sequencing input was peripheral blood. These receptors were collected from a man in his 70s with acute or convalescent COVID-19. Each CDR3 is given with its conserved first and last residue. D genes are given only for firm matches. Clone sizes are given selectively: once, few, many, or a class where the clone is expanded.

J: TRBJ2-2
D: NA
size: NA
V: TRBV30
CDR3: CAWKSGQADSGELFF
DNA: TGTGCCTGGAAAAGTGGGCAGGCGGACTCCGGGGAGCTGTTTTTT

J: TRBJ2-2
D: NA
size: NA
V: TRBV2
CDR3: CASSEIPDAGKWAGELFF
DNA: TGTGCCAGCAGTGAAATACCTGACGCAGGGAAATGGGCCGGGGAGCTGTTTTTT

J: TRBJ1-3
D: NA
size: NA
V: TRBV7-9
CDR3: CASSPGQPNTIYF
DNA: TGTGCCAGCAGCCCAGGACAGCCAAACACCATATATTTT

J: TRBJ2-5
D: NA
size: NA
V: TRBV7-9
CDR3: CASSLAQDWSETQYF
DNA: TGTGCCAGCAGCTTAGCCCAGGACTGGAGTGAGACCCAGTACTTC

J: TRBJ1-2
D: NA
size: few
V: TRBV28
CDR3: CASSQDSTNYGYTF
DNA: TGTGCCAGCAGCCAGGACAGCACTAACTATGGCTACACCTTC

J: TRBJ2-7
D: NA
size: few
V: TRBV2
CDR3: CASSPLYEQYF
DNA: TGTGCCAGCAGTCCCCTCTACGAGCAGTACTTC

J: TRBJ1-1
D: NA
size: NA
V: TRBV19
CDR3: CASVSPTEAFF
DNA: TGTGCCAGTGTATCTCCCACTGAAGCTTTCTTT

J: TRBJ1-3
D: NA
size: NA
V: TRBV4-1
CDR3: CASSQDGVWGPGNTIYF
DNA: TGCGCCAGCAGCCAAGACGGTGTTTGGGGCCCTGGAAACACCATATATTTT

J: TRBJ2-2
D: NA
size: NA
V: TRBV9
CDR3: CASSVGGHGVAGELFF
DNA: TGTGCCAGCAGCGTAGGGGGGCATGGAGTCGCCGGGGAGCTGTTTTTT

J: TRBJ1-4
D: NA
size: NA
V: TRBV6-1
CDR3: CASSEIRATNEKLFF
DNA: TGTGCCAGCAGTGAAATCCGAGCAACTAATGAAAAACTGTTTTTT

J: TRBJ2-3
D: NA
size: NA
V: TRBV5-1
CDR3: CASSSRTTPGPDTQYF
DNA: TGCGCCAGCAGCTCGCGGACAACCCCCGGCCCAGATACGCAGTATTTT

J: TRBJ1-3
D: NA
size: NA
V: TRBV2
CDR3: CASRGTGAGNTIYF
DNA: TGTGCCAGCAGGGGGACGGGGGCTGGAAACACCATATATTTT

J: TRBJ2-7
D: TRBD1
size: NA
V: TRBV5-4
CDR3: CASSWDRGLSHEQYF
DNA: TGTGCCAGCAGCTGGGACAGGGGTCTTTCCCACGAGCAGTACTTC

J: TRBJ2-1
D: NA
size: NA
V: TRBV4-2
CDR3: CASSLGGVAYNEQFF
DNA: TGTGCCAGCAGCTTAGGGGGGGTGGCGTACAATGAGCAGTTCTTC

J: TRBJ2-1
D: TRBD1
size: NA
V: TRBV7-9
CDR3: CASSSDRAENNEQFF
DNA: TGTGCCAGCAGCTCGGACAGGGCGGAAAACAATGAGCAGTTCTTC

J: TRBJ2-3
D: NA
size: NA
V: TRBV2
CDR3: CASSEDPEGTDTQYF
DNA: TGTGCCAGCAGTGAAGACCCGGAGGGCACAGATACGCAGTATTTT

J: TRBJ2-4
D: TRBD1
size: NA
V: TRBV10-3
CDR3: CANGQDPGIQYF
DNA: TGTGCCAACGGACAGGATCCAGGCATTCAGTACTTC

J: TRBJ2-1
D: TRBD2
size: NA
V: TRBV6-2/TRBV6-3
CDR3: CASSYPLEGRPRENEQFF
DNA: TGTGCCAGCAGTTACCCGCTCGAGGGGAGACCGCGGGAGAATGAGCAGTTCTTC

J: TRBJ1-5
D: NA
size: NA
V: TRBV6-5
CDR3: CASSYDGNQPQHF
DNA: TGTGCCAGCAGTTACGACGGGAATCAGCCCCAGCATTTT

J: TRBJ2-7
D: TRBD2
size: NA
V: TRBV6-5
CDR3: CASSSSGDTYEQYF
DNA: TGTGCCAGCAGTTCTAGCGGGGATACCTACGAGCAGTACTTC

J: TRBJ2-7
D: NA
size: NA
V: TRBV6-1
CDR3: CASSESKGDRDEQYF
DNA: TGTGCCAGCAGTGAAAGCAAAGGGGATAGGGACGAGCAGTACTTC

J: TRBJ1-5
D: TRBD1
size: NA
V: TRBV6-5
CDR3: CASRGQGANQPQHF
DNA: TGTGCCAGCAGAGGACAGGGGGCGAATCAGCCCCAGCATTTT

J: TRBJ1-2
D: TRBD1
size: NA
V: TRBV7-2
CDR3: CASSPPPLTGTLNYGYTF
DNA: TGTGCCAGCAGCCCGCCCCCGTTGACAGGGACTTTGAACTATGGCTACACCTTC

J: TRBJ1-6
D: TRBD1
size: few
V: TRBV5-8
CDR3: CASSLDRGLYNSPLHF
DNA: TGTGCCAGCAGCCTAGACAGGGGGCTCTATAATTCACCCCTCCACTTT

J: TRBJ2-1
D: TRBD2
size: NA
V: TRBV7-6
CDR3: CASSLMSGGGSYNEQFF
DNA: TGTGCCAGCAGCTTAATGAGCGGCGGGGGCTCCTACAATGAGCAGTTCTTC

J: TRBJ2-3
D: NA
size: NA
V: TRBV7-2
CDR3: CASSLGTADTQYF
DNA: TGTGCCAGCAGCTTAGGGACAGCAGATACGCAGTATTTT

J: TRBJ2-1
D: TRBD1
size: once
V: TRBV24-1
CDR3: CATSAIGDRYNEQFF
DNA: TGTGCCACCAGTGCGATTGGGGACAGGTACAATGAGCAGTTCTTC

J: TRBJ2-1
D: TRBD2
size: NA
V: TRBV6-1
CDR3: CASSEWAAGETYNEQFF
DNA: TGTGCCAGCAGTGAATGGGCAGCGGGGGAGACCTACAATGAGCAGTTCTTC

J: TRBJ2-2
D: TRBD1
size: once
V: TRBV5-4
CDR3: CASSARTGGYTGELFF
DNA: TGTGCCAGCAGCGCTCGGACAGGGGGCTACACCGGGGAGCTGTTTTTT

J: TRBJ1-2
D: NA
size: NA
V: TRBV12-3/TRBV12-4
CDR3: CASRATESYGYTF
DNA: TGTGCCAGCAGGGCTACAGAAAGCTATGGCTACACCTTC

J: TRBJ2-5
D: TRBD1
size: NA
V: TRBV5-6
CDR3: CASSDRGQETQYF
DNA: TGTGCCAGCAGCGACAGGGGACAAGAGACCCAGTACTTC

J: TRBJ1-6
D: TRBD1
size: NA
V: TRBV28
CDR3: CASSTTTGMSPLHF
DNA: TGTGCCAGCAGTACAACGACAGGGATGTCACCCCTCCACTTT

J: TRBJ2-7
D: TRBD2
size: NA
V: TRBV19
CDR3: CASSREAGSHEQYF
DNA: TGTGCCAGTAGTAGGGAAGCGGGAAGCCACGAGCAGTACTTC

J: TRBJ2-1
D: TRBD1
size: NA
V: TRBV4-1
CDR3: CASSQTQGATYEQFF
DNA: TGCGCCAGCAGCCAGACACAGGGGGCGACCTATGAGCAGTTCTTC

J: TRBJ1-5
D: NA
size: once
V: TRBV28
CDR3: CASTGHRGNQPQHF
DNA: TGTGCCAGTACCGGGCACCGGGGGAATCAGCCCCAGCATTTT

J: TRBJ1-1
D: NA
size: NA
V: TRBV2
CDR3: CASRLDRTNTEAFF
DNA: TGTGCCAGCAGATTAGACAGAACAAACACTGAAGCTTTCTTT

J: TRBJ2-5
D: NA
size: NA
V: TRBV5-5
CDR3: CASSFAPQPSNAQYF
DNA: TGTGCCAGCAGCTTTGCCCCACAGCCCTCGAACGCCCAGTACTTC

J: TRBJ2-1
D: TRBD1
size: NA
V: TRBV7-3
CDR3: CASSHQTGGALNEQFF
DNA: TGTGCCAGCAGCCATCAGACAGGGGGCGCGTTGAATGAGCAGTTCTTC

J: TRBJ2-1
D: TRBD2
size: many
V: TRBV5-1
CDR3: CASRGGSWASGYNEQFF
DNA: TGCGCCAGCAGAGGGGGTTCATGGGCTAGCGGGTACAATGAGCAGTTCTTC

J: TRBJ1-1
D: TRBD1
size: NA
V: TRBV5-1
CDR3: CASSWGQGNTEAFF
DNA: TGCGCCAGCAGCTGGGGACAGGGGAACACTGAAGCTTTCTTT

J: TRBJ2-5
D: TRBD1
size: NA
V: TRBV11-2
CDR3: CASSAGQGATQYF
DNA: TGTGCCAGCAGCGCCGGACAGGGGGCGACCCAGTACTTC